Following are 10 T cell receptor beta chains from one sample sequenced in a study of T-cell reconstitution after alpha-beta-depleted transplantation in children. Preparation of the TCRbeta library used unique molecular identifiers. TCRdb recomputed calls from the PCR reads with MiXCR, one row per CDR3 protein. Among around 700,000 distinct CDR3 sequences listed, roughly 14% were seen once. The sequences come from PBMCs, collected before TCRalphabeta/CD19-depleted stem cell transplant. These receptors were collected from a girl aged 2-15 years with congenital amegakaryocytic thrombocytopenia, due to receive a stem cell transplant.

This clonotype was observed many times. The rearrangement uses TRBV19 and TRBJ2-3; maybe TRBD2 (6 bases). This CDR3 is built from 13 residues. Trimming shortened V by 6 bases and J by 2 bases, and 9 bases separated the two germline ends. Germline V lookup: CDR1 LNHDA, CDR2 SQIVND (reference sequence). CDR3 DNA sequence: TGTGCCAGTAGCCCTAGCGACACAGATACGCAGTATTTT. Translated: CASSPSDTDTQYF.

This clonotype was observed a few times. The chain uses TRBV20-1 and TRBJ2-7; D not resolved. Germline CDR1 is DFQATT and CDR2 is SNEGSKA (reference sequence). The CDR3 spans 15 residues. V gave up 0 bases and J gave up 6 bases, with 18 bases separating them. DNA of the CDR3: TGCAGTGCTAGAGAACCCCAACCCTACAGCCCCGAGCAGTACTTC. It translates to CSAREPQPYSPEQYF.

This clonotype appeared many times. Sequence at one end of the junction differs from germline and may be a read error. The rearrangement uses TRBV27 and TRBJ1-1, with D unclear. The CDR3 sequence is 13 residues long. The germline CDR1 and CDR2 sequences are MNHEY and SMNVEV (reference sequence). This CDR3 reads CASSLLGNTEAFF. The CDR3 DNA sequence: TGCGCCAGCAGCTTGTTGGGGAACACTGAAGCTTTCTTT.

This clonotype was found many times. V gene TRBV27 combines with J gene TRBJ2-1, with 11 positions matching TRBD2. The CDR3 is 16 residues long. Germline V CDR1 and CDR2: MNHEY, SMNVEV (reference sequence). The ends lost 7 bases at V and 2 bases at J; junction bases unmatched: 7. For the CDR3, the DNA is TGTGCCAGCACGACCTTAGCGGGAGGGCCCTACAATGAGCAGTTCTTC. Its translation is CASTTLAGGPYNEQFF.

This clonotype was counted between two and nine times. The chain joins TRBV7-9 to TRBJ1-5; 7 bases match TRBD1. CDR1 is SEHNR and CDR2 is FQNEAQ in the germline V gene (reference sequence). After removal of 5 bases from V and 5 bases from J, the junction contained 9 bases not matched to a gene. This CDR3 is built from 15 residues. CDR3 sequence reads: CASSNSQTGDQPQHF. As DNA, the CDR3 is TGTGCCAGCAGCAATAGCCAAACAGGGGATCAGCCCCAGCATTTT.

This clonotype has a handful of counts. Here the CDR3 reads CSASGPNYEQYF. Here the CDR3 DNA reads TGCAGTGCTTCGGGACCGAACTACGAGCAGTACTTC. The gene calls are TRBV20-1 and TRBJ2-7; D is tentatively TRBD1 or TRBD2 (5 bases each). Germline CDR1 and CDR2: DFQATT and SNEGSKA (reference sequence). The CDR3 totals 12 residues. Trimming took off 5 bases at V and 3 bases at J, with 11 bases between the two ends.

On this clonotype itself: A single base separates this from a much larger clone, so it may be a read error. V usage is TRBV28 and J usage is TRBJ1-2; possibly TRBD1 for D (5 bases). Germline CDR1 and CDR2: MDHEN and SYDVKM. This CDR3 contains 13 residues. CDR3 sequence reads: CASSLRGNYGDTF. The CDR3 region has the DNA TGTGCCAGCAGTCTAAGGGGAAACTATGGCGACACCTTC.

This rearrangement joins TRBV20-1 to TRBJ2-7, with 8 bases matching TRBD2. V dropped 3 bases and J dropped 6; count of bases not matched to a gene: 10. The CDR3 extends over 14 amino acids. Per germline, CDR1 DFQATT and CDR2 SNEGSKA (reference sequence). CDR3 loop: CSARRLGLVVEQYF. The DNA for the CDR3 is TGCAGTGCTAGGAGGTTGGGACTAGTTGTCGAGCAGTACTTC.

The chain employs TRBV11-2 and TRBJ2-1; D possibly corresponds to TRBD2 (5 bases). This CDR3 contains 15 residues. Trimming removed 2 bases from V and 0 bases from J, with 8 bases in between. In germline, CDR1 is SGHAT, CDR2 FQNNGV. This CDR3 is CASSLTRPSYNEQFF. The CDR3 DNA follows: TGTGCCAGCAGCTTAACTAGGCCCTCCTACAATGAGCAGTTCTTC.

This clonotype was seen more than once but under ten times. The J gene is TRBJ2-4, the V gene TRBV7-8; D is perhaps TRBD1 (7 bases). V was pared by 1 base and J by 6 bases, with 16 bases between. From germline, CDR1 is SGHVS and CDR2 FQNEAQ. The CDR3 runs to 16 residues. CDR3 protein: CASSLVWGDRPNIQYF. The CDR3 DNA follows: TGTGCCAGCAGCTTAGTATGGGGGGACAGACCAAACATTCAGTACTTC.